These T cell receptor beta chains were read from a single sample in a study of post-analysis software for immune sequencing data. TCRdb re-analysed the PCR reads in MiXCR, keeping a single row per CDR3 protein. The sample contains roughly 620,000 distinct CDR3 sequences, about 44% of which appear only once. Sequences were obtained from blood. The receptor set was obtained from a girl between 10 and 17 years old with multiple sclerosis. Both conserved end residues are part of each CDR3. A D gene is named only where the DNA matches it firmly. Clone size is not always given. Where it is, it says once, few, many or a class for expanded clones.

>NA|TRBV12-3/TRBV12-4|TRBJ1-5|NA
CASSFGGRNQPQHF
TGTGCCAGCAGTTTCGGGGGGCGCAATCAGCCCCAGCATTTT
>once|TRBV29-1|TRBJ2-7|NA
CSVEWAPQYF
TGCAGCGTTGAGTGGGCTCCCCAGTACTTC
>NA|TRBV29-1|TRBJ2-1|TRBD2
CSVLGTSGKDEQFF
TGCAGCGTGCTCGGGACTAGCGGGAAAGATGAGCAGTTCTTC
>NA|TRBV11-3|TRBJ2-3|TRBD2
CASSTRLAADTQYF
TGTGCCAGCAGCACCCGACTAGCCGCAGATACGCAGTATTTT
>NA|TRBV10-3|TRBJ2-7|NA
CAISEDSSYKQYF
TGTGCCATCAGTGAGGACAGCTCCTACAAGCAGTACTTC
>NA|TRBV6-5|TRBJ2-5|TRBD2
CASSSRTSGREERETQYF
TGTGCCAGCAGTTCTCGGACTAGCGGGAGGGAGGAAAGAGAGACCCAGTACTTC
>NA|TRBV7-6|TRBJ2-1|NA
CASSLTVGHSSYNEQFF
TGTGCCAGCAGCTTAACTGTAGGACATAGCTCCTACAATGAGCAGTTCTTC
>few|TRBV2|TRBJ1-4|NA
CASRFGEKLFF
TGTGCCAGCAGGTTCGGTGAAAAACTGTTTTTT
>NA|TRBV4-1|TRBJ1-2|TRBD1
CASRGGTGSGNYGYTF
TGCGCCAGCAGAGGCGGGACAGGGAGTGGTAACTATGGCTACACCTTC
>few|TRBV7-9|TRBJ1-1|NA
CASSLGTVGTEAFF
TGTGCCAGCAGCTTAGGGACCGTCGGGACTGAAGCTTTCTTT
>once|TRBV12-3/TRBV12-4|TRBJ2-7|NA
CASSLGQFYSYEQYF
TGTGCCAGCAGTTTAGGCCAATTCTACTCCTACGAGCAGTACTTC
>NA|TRBV12-3/TRBV12-4|TRBJ1-2|NA
CASSLQQGYGYTF
TGTGCCAGCAGTTTACAACAGGGCTATGGCTACACCTTC
>NA|TRBV11-3|TRBJ1-1|NA
CASSLGRVAFF
TGTGCCAGCAGCTTAGGTCGTGTAGCTTTCTTT
>few|TRBV6-5|TRBJ2-1|TRBD2
CASSSGTSGDWGGNEQFF
TGTGCCAGCAGTTCGGGGACTAGCGGGGACTGGGGGGGGAATGAGCAGTTCTTC
>few|TRBV18|TRBJ2-1|NA
CASSPGGRVYNEQFF
TGTGCCAGCTCACCGGGTGGACGGGTTTACAATGAGCAGTTCTTC
>NA|TRBV29-1|TRBJ1-1|NA
CSGRQMTGNTEAFF
TGCAGCGGTCGACAGATGACAGGGAACACTGAAGCTTTCTTT
>once|TRBV7-8|TRBJ2-1|NA
CASSIGQGRTNNEQFF
TGTGCCAGCAGCATCGGCCAAGGACGGACTAACAATGAGCAGTTCTTC
>few|TRBV20-1|TRBJ2-3|NA
CSARVGTSSTDTQYF
TGCAGTGCTAGAGTCGGGACTTCTAGCACAGATACGCAGTATTTT
>few|TRBV10-3|TRBJ1-2|NA
CAISVMAKTPSDGYTF
TGTGCCATCAGTGTGATGGCTAAGACCCCGTCTGATGGCTACACCTTC
>NA|TRBV7-3|TRBJ2-3|NA
CASSSAPDTDTQYF
TGTGCCAGCAGCTCCGCCCCGGACACAGATACGCAGTATTTT
>NA|TRBV18|TRBJ1-2|NA
CASSPQGNGGMFYGYTF
TGTGCCAGCTCACCACAGGGGAACGGGGGAATGTTCTATGGCTACACCTTC
>NA|TRBV7-9|TRBJ1-1|TRBD1
CASSLRQGVNTEAFF
TGTGCCAGCAGCCTGCGACAGGGGGTGAACACTGAAGCTTTCTTT
>NA|TRBV20-1|TRBJ2-7|NA
CSASVSGAGEQYF
TGCAGTGCTAGTGTCTCGGGAGCCGGCGAGCAGTACTTC
>once|TRBV12-3/TRBV12-4|TRBJ2-7|NA
CASSTRVRTDYEQYF
TGTGCCAGCAGTACCCGGGTCAGGACTGACTACGAGCAGTACTTC
>few|TRBV6-1|TRBJ2-3|NA
CASSEVAFTDTQYF
TGTGCCAGCAGTGAGGTAGCGTTCACAGATACGCAGTATTTT
>NA|TRBV12-3/TRBV12-4|TRBJ1-2|NA
CASSPHVQGYGYTF
TGTGCCAGCAGTCCGCACGTGCAAGGCTATGGCTACACCTTC
>NA|TRBV29-1|TRBJ1-2|NA
CSVPWGEGLRGYTF
TGCAGCGTTCCCTGGGGCGAGGGCCTTAGGGGCTACACCTTC
>once|TRBV30|TRBJ2-5|TRBD2
CAWTLLTSGAETQYF
TGTGCCTGGACCCTCCTGACTAGCGGAGCAGAGACCCAGTACTTC
>NA|TRBV2|TRBJ2-1|NA
CASSQPEQASTWDEQFF
TGTGCCAGCAGTCAGCCGGAGCAGGCGTCGACGTGGGATGAGCAGTTCTTC
>once|TRBV20-1|TRBJ2-5|TRBD2
CSASLPGGWSETQYF
TGCAGTGCCAGCCTACCCGGGGGGTGGAGCGAGACCCAGTACTTC
>NA|TRBV10-3|TRBJ2-5|NA
CAAGDYQETQYF
TGTGCCGCAGGGGACTACCAAGAGACCCAGTACTTC
>NA|TRBV5-1|TRBJ2-7|NA
CASSLPGVSYEQYF
TGCGCCAGCAGCTTGCCGGGGGTCTCCTACGAGCAGTACTTC
>many|TRBV7-9|TRBJ2-5|NA
CASSLPPTETQYF
TGTGCCAGCAGCTTACCGCCCACAGAGACCCAGTACTTC
>NA|TRBV12-3/TRBV12-4|TRBJ2-5|NA
CASSSSAAQETQYF
TGTGCCAGCAGTTCCTCCGCGGCCCAAGAGACCCAGTACTTC
>few|TRBV6-5|TRBJ1-2|NA
CASRGTREKNYGYTF
TGTGCCAGCAGGGGAACCCGGGAAAAGAACTATGGCTACACCTTC
>NA|TRBV12-5|TRBJ1-2|NA
CASGSGYGYTF
TGTGCTAGTGGTTCCGGCTATGGCTACACCTTC
>NA|TRBV5-1|TRBJ2-1|TRBD2
CASSLGSGRAQNNEQFF
TGCGCCAGCAGCTTGGGAAGCGGGAGGGCCCAGAACAATGAGCAGTTCTTC
>NA|TRBV29-1|TRBJ2-1|NA
CSVRGRLYNEQFF
TGCAGCGTTCGGGGCAGACTTTACAATGAGCAGTTCTTC
>few|TRBV7-9|TRBJ1-2|NA
CASSPLGAFYGYTF
TGTGCCAGCAGCCCCCTGGGGGCGTTCTATGGCTACACCTTC
>NA|TRBV27|TRBJ1-5|NA
CASTSGSQPQHF
TGTGCCAGCACCTCAGGGTCTCAGCCCCAGCATTTT
>NA|TRBV20-1|TRBJ2-7|TRBD2
CSARGGLAVPYEQYF
TGCAGTGCTAGAGGGGGACTAGCGGTACCCTACGAGCAGTACTTC
>NA|TRBV7-9|TRBJ2-1|NA
CASSISGPGEQFF
TGTGCCAGCAGCATTTCAGGGCCGGGTGAGCAGTTCTTC
>NA|TRBV27|TRBJ1-5|TRBD1
CASSLSIAAGGNQPQHF
TGTGCCAGCAGTTTATCGATCGCGGCAGGGGGGAATCAGCCCCAGCATTTT
>NA|TRBV30|TRBJ1-2|NA
CASTFMGSRYGYTF
TGTGCCTCGACGTTCATGGGAAGTCGGTATGGCTACACCTTC
>NA|TRBV4-1|TRBJ1-2|NA
CASSSYPRTYGYTF
TGCGCCAGCAGCTCATACCCAAGAACCTATGGCTACACCTTC
>NA|TRBV19|TRBJ2-7|TRBD1
CASSKDRGSAYEQYF
TGTGCCAGTAGTAAGGACAGGGGCTCAGCCTACGAGCAGTACTTC
>NA|TRBV2|TRBJ2-3|NA
CAGGGRFGSDTQYF
TGTGCCGGCGGAGGGCGGTTTGGATCAGATACGCAGTATTTT
>NA|TRBV12-3/TRBV12-4|TRBJ2-5|NA
CASSGRSRRGETQYF
TGTGCCAGCAGTGGTAGGAGTAGGCGAGGAGAGACCCAGTACTTC
>few|TRBV7-3|TRBJ2-3|TRBD2
CASSLRLAGATDTQYF
TGTGCCAGCAGCTTACGACTAGCGGGGGCCACAGATACGCAGTATTTT
>few|TRBV4-1|TRBJ2-4|NA
CASSQDLGQGLEQYF
TGCGCCAGCAGCCAAGATCTAGGTCAGGGTTTAGAGCAGTACTTC
>few|TRBV10-3|TRBJ2-7|NA
CAISESTERREQYF
TGTGCCATCAGTGAGTCGACCGAACGACGAGAGCAGTACTTC